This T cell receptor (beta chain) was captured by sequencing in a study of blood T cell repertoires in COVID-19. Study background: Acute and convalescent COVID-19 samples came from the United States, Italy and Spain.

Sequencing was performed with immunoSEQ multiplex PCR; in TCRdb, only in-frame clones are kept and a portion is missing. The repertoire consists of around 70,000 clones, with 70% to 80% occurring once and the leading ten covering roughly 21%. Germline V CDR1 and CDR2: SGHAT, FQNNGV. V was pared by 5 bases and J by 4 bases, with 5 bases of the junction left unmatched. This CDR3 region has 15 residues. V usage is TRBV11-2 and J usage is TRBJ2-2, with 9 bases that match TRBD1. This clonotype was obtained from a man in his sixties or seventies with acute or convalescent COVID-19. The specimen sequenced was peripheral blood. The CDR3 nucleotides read TGTGCCAGCAGCCAACAGGGGGCAAGCACCGGGGAGCTGTTTTTT. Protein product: CASSQQGASTGELFF.